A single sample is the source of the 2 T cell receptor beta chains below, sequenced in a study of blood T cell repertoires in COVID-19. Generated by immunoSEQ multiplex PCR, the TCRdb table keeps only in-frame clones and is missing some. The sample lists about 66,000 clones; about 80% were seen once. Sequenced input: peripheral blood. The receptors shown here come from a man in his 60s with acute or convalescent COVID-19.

The CDR3 loop reads CASSKTGGGRFF. The CDR3 DNA is TGTGCCAGCAGCAAAACAGGGGGTGGTAGGTTCTTC. This rearrangement joins TRBV5-6 to TRBJ2-1; 8 bases align to TRBD1. This CDR3 comprises 12 residues. V lost 4 bases to trimming and J lost 15 bases; unmatched junction nucleotides: 9. Germline V gene lookup returns CDR1 SGHDT and CDR2 YYEEEE.

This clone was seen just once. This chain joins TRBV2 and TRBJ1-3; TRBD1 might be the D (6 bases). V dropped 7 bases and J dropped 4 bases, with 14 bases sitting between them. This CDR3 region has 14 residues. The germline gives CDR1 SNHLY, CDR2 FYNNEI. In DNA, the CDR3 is TGTGCCAGCAAAACAGGGTCTAACGGAAACACCATATATTTT. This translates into CASKTGSNGNTIYF. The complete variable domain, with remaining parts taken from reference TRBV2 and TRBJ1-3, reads EPEVTQTPSHQVTQMGQEVILRCVPISNHLYFYWYRQILGQKVEFLVSFYNNEISEKSEIFDDQFSVERPDGSNFTLKIRSTKLEDSAMYFCASKTGSNGNTIYFGEGSWLTVV.